This record concerns one T cell receptor (beta chain) sequence. What it recognizes is unknown. The authors negatively isolated CD8+ and CD4+ T cells and FACS-enriched TEMRA cells. The authors reverse transcribed roughly 0.5 to 1 ug RNA with random hexamers. The CDR3 of TCR beta was amplified by immunoSEQ multiplex PCR across 54 Vbeta and 13 Jbeta. TCRdb called the immunoSEQ multiplex PCR reads again in MiXCR, with one record for every CDR3 protein. This table has some 300,000 distinct CDR3 sequences, roughly 90% appearing once. This entry belongs to a study of CD8 T cells in Susac syndrome. Findings of the study overall: It was acknowledged in the study that its TCR sequencing and HLA analysis involved a relatively small number of individuals.

V lost 1 base and J lost 4; bases outside the gene matches: 18. This CDR3 has 20 residues. In germline, CDR1 is MGHDK, CDR2 SYGVNS. This clonotype was obtained from a human donor with multiple sclerosis. The chain has TRBV25-1 and TRBJ1-2; 10 bases are a match to TRBD1. Source material: CD8+ T cells from PBMCs. The CDR3: CASSECGGTGDKAAGYGYTF. The CDR3, as DNA: TGTGCCAGCAGTGAATGTGGGGGGACAGGGGATAAAGCAGCGGGCTATGGCTACACCTTC.